This T cell receptor (beta chain) was found in a study of cytomegalovirus exposure and HLA in healthy donors. Study in general: Among the roughly 400 donors who were genotyped, around 77% fell in the genetic ancestry cluster that is associated with self-reported Caucasian donors.

The germline V and J ends were trimmed by 4 bases and 7 bases, with 5 bases remaining between them. This CDR3 has 12 amino acids. Looked up from germline, CDR1 is LNHDA and CDR2 is SQIVND (reference sequence). Overall study results and limits: In presence/absence analyses, roughly uniform sequencing depth across donors was assumed. A later analysis appeared to link common viral pathogens to several of the most significant clusters. Some 17,000 TCR beta sequences were associated with HLA alleles at 0.05 false discovery rate in a later analysis.

The PCR had 60 Vbeta and 13 Jbeta primers. Sequencing used immunoSEQ multiplex PCR; TCRdb keeps in-frame clones, though not all of them. Of 33,000 or so clones listed, around 69% were seen once; the top ten hold approximately 8%. Comments on this clone: Its antigen is undetermined.

The V gene is TRBV19, the J gene TRBJ1-6; D unresolved. The TCR sequence derives from a woman younger than 45 in good health and CMV-seropositive. Input material: PBMCs. The CDR3 sequence is CASSRENSPLHF. CDR3 bases: TGTGCCAGTAGTAGGGAGAATTCACCCCTCCACTTT.